The next 25 T cell receptor beta chains were all read from a single sample in a study of CD8 T cells in ankylosing spondylitis. General study results and limits: Eight highly homologous variants made up a TCR beta motif, and this motif appeared characteristic of ankylosing spondylitis blood.

For these TCRs, the target antigens are not known. From the 5' RACE reads, TCRdb called clonotypes with MiXCR, one entry per CDR3 protein. The table has approximately 150,000 distinct CDR3 sequences, roughly a sixth seen once; the top ten hold 25% to 40%. The sample comprised blood, either unsorted or a sorted T cell fraction (not recorded which). The receptors shown here come from a male donor with ankylosing spondylitis.

The CDR3 bases are TGTGCCAGCAGTTGGACAGCGCCCCCAGATACGCAGTATTTT. Residues: CASSWTAPPDTQYF. This chain uses TRBV27 with TRBJ2-3; maybe TRBD1 (6 bases). The CDR3 spans 14 residues. The germline V gene encodes CDR1 MNHEY and CDR2 SMNVEV (reference sequence). Trimming took 4 bases from V and 4 from J, leaving 12 bases between them.

This chain connects TRBV5-1 to TRBJ1-1, with a possible D match to TRBD1 (5 bases). Trimming took off 2 bases at V and 1 base at J, with 6 bases between the two ends. Germline V gene data show CDR1 as SGHRS and CDR2 as YFSETQ. CDR3 length: 13 residues. As DNA, the CDR3 is TGCGCCAGCAGCTTAACAGGGAACACTGAAGCTTTCTTT. Protein product: CASSLTGNTEAFF.

The chain combines TRBV12-3 or TRBV12-4 with TRBJ1-1; D unresolved. Trimming removed 3 bases at V and 7 bases at J, with 9 bases between. The CDR3 is 12 residues long. DNA of the CDR3: TGTGCCAGCAGTTTTAGTTCTATTGAAGCTTTCTTT. It yields the protein CASSFSSIEAFF.

This rearrangement joins TRBV3-1 to TRBJ2-5; 13 bases map to TRBD2. Germline CDR1 reads LGHDT; CDR2 reads YNNKEL (reference sequence). The J segment lost 5 bases and the V segment lost 1 base, leaving 10 bases of the junction unmatched. The CDR3 consists of 18 residues. CDR3 amino acids: CASSQVSGTSGRDETQYF. CDR3 nucleotide sequence: TGTGCCAGCAGCCAAGTCTCCGGCACTAGCGGGAGGGACGAGACCCAGTACTTC.

The chain has TRBV7-7 and TRBJ2-2; D may be TRBD2 (5 bases). CDR1 is SSHAT, CDR2 FNYEAQ, per germline (reference sequence). The V and J ends lost 4 bases and 6 bases respectively, with 9 bases between them. This CDR3 is 13 amino acids long. This CDR3 is CASSSGIAGELFF. The CDR3 coding sequence is TGTGCCAGCAGCTCCGGGATTGCCGGGGAGCTGTTTTTT.

The chain is built from TRBV9 and TRBJ2-3; the match to TRBD2 covers 8 bases. The V segment lost 4 bases and the J segment 3 bases; nucleotides outside the gene matches: 10. CDR1 is SGDLS and CDR2 is YYNGEE in the germline V gene. The CDR3 totals 16 residues. CDR3 protein: CASSTHGGGRTDTQYF. In DNA, the CDR3 is TGTGCCAGCAGCACCCACGGGGGGGGGAGAACAGATACGCAGTATTTT.

This rearrangement joins TRBV7-9 to TRBJ2-7; D not resolved. The CDR3 totals 12 residues. Germline-derived CDR1 and CDR2 are SEHNR and FQNEAQ (reference sequence). Trimming pared 2 bases from V and 6 bases from J, leaving 8 bases between. This CDR3 is CASSLYSSEQYF. The DNA for the CDR3 is TGTGCCAGCAGCTTATATTCTTCCGAGCAGTACTTC.

This clonotype was counted between two and nine times. The chain uses TRBV12-3 or TRBV12-4 and TRBJ1-5, with TRBD1 as a possible D gene (6 bases). The ends were cut back, 5 bases at V and 7 bases at J, with 15 bases in the middle. There are 14 residues in the CDR3. The chain's CDR3 is CASSRQESGQPQHF. The CDR3, as DNA: TGTGCCAGCAGTCGACAGGAATCAGGACAGCCCCAGCATTTT.

In DNA, the CDR3 is TGTGCCAGCAGTTACGGGTTTAGCGAGCAGTACTTC. Amino acids: CASSYGFSEQYF. This sequence joins TRBV6-2 or TRBV6-3 and TRBJ2-7; D remains ambiguous. The CDR3 has 12 amino acids. Looked up from germline, CDR1 is MNHEY and CDR2 is SVGEGT. Trimming left V 2 bases short and J 6 bases short, with 8 bases between.

This clonotype was picked up a small number of times. The chain has TRBV28 and TRBJ1-5; 7 nucleotides align to TRBD1. The CDR3 sequence is 13 residues long. V shed 3 bases and J 9 bases; nucleotides not matched to a gene: 5. Germline V lookup: CDR1 MDHEN, CDR2 SYDVKM. CDR3 protein: CASSFQGEVPQHF. In DNA form, the CDR3 reads TGTGCCAGCAGTTTCCAGGGGGAAGTGCCCCAGCATTTT.

The sample holds many counts of this clonotype. The chain recombines TRBV12-3 or TRBV12-4 with TRBJ2-1; either TRBD1 or TRBD2 may supply D (5 bases each). The length of the CDR3 is 13 residues. Deletions cut 7 bases from V and 5 bases from J, with 12 bases between. The CDR3 loop reads CASTPGTDNEQFF. The CDR3 DNA sequence: TGTGCCAGCACCCCTGGGACCGACAATGAGCAGTTCTTC.

The chain combines TRBV6-5 with TRBJ2-2; D unresolved. From germline, CDR1 is MNHEY and CDR2 SVGAGI. This CDR3 region has 14 residues. Trimming stripped 4 bases from V and 0 bases from J, with 6 bases between. Here the CDR3 reads CASSSTPNTGELFF. As DNA, the CDR3 is TGTGCCAGCAGTTCAACTCCGAACACCGGGGAGCTGTTTTTT.

This chain uses TRBV6-2 or TRBV6-3 with TRBJ2-1; TRBD2 agrees at 9 bases. CDR3 size: 16 residues. Per germline, CDR1 MNHEY and CDR2 SVGEGT. V was clipped by 6 bases and J by 5 bases; unmatched bases: 11. The CDR3 nucleotides are TGTGCCAGCAGCCCGATTAGCGGGAGAACTAACAATGAGCAGTTCTTC. Protein product: CASSPISGRTNNEQFF.

V gene TRBV7-6 combines with J gene TRBJ2-7, with 8 positions matching TRBD1. In germline, CDR1 is SGHVS, CDR2 FNYEAQ. The J segment lost 2 bases and the V segment lost 5 bases, leaving 2 bases of the junction unmatched. This CDR3 is 13 amino acids long. The CDR3 reads CASSQTGAYEQYF. The DNA for the CDR3 is TGTGCCAGCAGCCAGACAGGGGCCTACGAGCAGTACTTC.

This clonotype was counted only a few times. The CDR3 region is CAIRDPGEIGELFF. CDR3 coding DNA: TGTGCCATCAGGGACCCGGGGGAGATCGGGGAGCTGTTTTTT. The chain is built from TRBV10-3 and TRBJ2-2; a weak D match, TRBD2 (6 bases). CDR3 length: 14 residues. V gave up 6 bases and J gave up 7 bases, with 15 bases separating them. Germline-derived CDR1 and CDR2 are ENHRY and SYGVKD.

The chain has TRBV10-3 and TRBJ2-7, with 7 bases fitting TRBD1. Germline CDR1 and CDR2: ENHRY and SYGVKD. J lost 3 bases, V lost 6 bases, and 2 bases had no gene match. CDR3 length: 12 residues. CDR3 sequence reads: CAIRTGSYEQYF. Here the CDR3 DNA reads TGTGCCATCAGGACAGGGAGCTACGAGCAGTACTTC.

This chain uses TRBV11-1 with TRBJ2-1; 12 positions agree with TRBD2. V lost 4 bases and J lost 7; bases outside the gene matches: 17. Germline V gene sequence: CDR1 SGHAT, CDR2 FQDESV (reference sequence). The length of the CDR3 is 19 residues. The CDR3 DNA sequence: TGTGCCAGCAGCTCCTCAGGACTAGCGGGATCGGTGGGAGGGAATGAGCAGTTCTTC. It specifies CASSSSGLAGSVGGNEQFF.

A few counts support this clonotype. The chain couples TRBV29-1 to TRBJ1-2, with 8 bases lining up with TRBD1. J was trimmed by 2 bases and V by 6 bases; bases with no gene match: 8. The CDR3 contains 14 residues. The V gene's germline CDR1 is SQVTM and CDR2 ANQGSEA. CDR3 protein: CSVGPDRVNYGYTF. The CDR3 DNA is TGCAGCGTCGGCCCGGACAGGGTGAACTATGGCTACACCTTC.

This chain links TRBV3-1 with TRBJ2-1; D remains ambiguous. V lost 4 bases and J 4 bases, leaving 11 bases between the germline ends. This CDR3 is built from 14 residues. Germline V lookup: CDR1 LGHDT, CDR2 YNNKEL (reference sequence). In nucleotides, the CDR3 is TGTGCCAGCAGCCCTTTCTCCCCATACAATGAGCAGTTCTTC. Translation gives CASSPFSPYNEQFF.

The chain recombines TRBV6-2 or TRBV6-3 with TRBJ2-2; 12 nucleotides match TRBD2. CDR3 length: 15 residues. The germline V gene encodes CDR1 MNHEY and CDR2 SVGEGT. The V and J ends lost 7 bases and 4 bases, in that order; junction bases with no gene match: 4. The CDR3 sequence is CASIMTSGSTGELFF. The CDR3 nucleotides read TGTGCCAGCATCATGACTAGCGGGAGCACCGGGGAGCTGTTTTTT.

Only a few counts were recorded for this clonotype. The rearrangement joins TRBV11-2 to TRBJ1-4; TRBD1 matches 7 bases. CDR1 SGHAT and CDR2 FQNNGV come from the germline V gene. Germline trimming cut 1 base from V and 2 bases from J; bases unmatched to any gene: 16. The CDR3 has 20 amino acids. The CDR3 DNA reads TGTGCCAGCAGCTTAGTGGCCGGGACAGATATCCCAAGGACTAATGAAAAACTGTTTTTT. This gives the protein CASSLVAGTDIPRTNEKLFF.

This clonotype has a handful of counts. The genes are TRBV9 and TRBJ2-2; 7 bases are a match to TRBD2. The CDR3 consists of 14 residues. Losses at the gene ends were 4 bases for V and 7 bases for J; bases not matched to a gene: 7. Germline values: CDR1 SGDLS, CDR2 YYNGEE. CDR3 in amino acids: CASSIGLGGGELFF. The DNA of the CDR3 is TGTGCCAGCAGCATAGGACTAGGTGGCGGGGAGCTGTTTTTT.

The rearrangement links TRBV20-1 to TRBJ2-1; 10 bases fit TRBD2. The CDR3 has 17 amino acids. Germline loops: CDR1 DFQATT, CDR2 SNEGSKA (reference sequence). Unmatched junction bases numbered 18, after V lost 8 bases and J lost 5 bases. CDR3 DNA sequence: TGCAGTCCTTCCTCCTTTTCTACTAGCGGGAACCACAATGAGCAGTTCTTC. Translation: CSPSSFSTSGNHNEQFF.

This clonotype was picked up a small number of times. The V call is TRBV25-1, the J call TRBJ2-1; no clear D gene. The germline CDR1 and CDR2 sequences are MGHDK and SYGVNS. The V end was cut by 3 bases, the J end by 0 bases, with 12 bases between. The CDR3 totals 16 residues. Written as DNA, the CDR3 is TGTGCCAGCAGTGATTCCTCAGCGATCTCCTACAATGAGCAGTTCTTC. Residues: CASSDSSAISYNEQFF. The variable domain in full, completed from reference TRBV25-1 and TRBJ2-1, reads EADIYQTPRYLVIGTGKKITLECSQTMGHDKMYWYQQDPGMELHLIHYSYGVNSTEKGDLSSESTVSRIRTEHFPLTLESARPSHTSQYLCASSDSSAISYNEQFFGPGTRLTVL.

DNA for the CDR3: TGTGCCAGCAGTTTACCTAGCGGGGACCTCATAGATACGCAGTATTTT. Its translation: CASSLPSGDLIDTQYF. This chain connects TRBV28 to TRBJ2-3; 9 nucleotides match TRBD2. The J segment lost 5 bases and the V segment lost 2 bases, leaving 8 bases of the junction unmatched. Germline V gene data show CDR1 as MDHEN and CDR2 as SYDVKM. CDR3 length equals 16 residues.